This T cell receptor beta chain was sequenced for a study of shared clonotypes between healthy human individuals (dated by TCRdb to 2018 to 2020). About the investigation overall: Three men and a couple of women, aged 18 to 49 years, made up the cohort. For each donor, CD4 naive and CD4 memory were each run on three plates, CD8 naive on two plates, and CD8 memory on one plate. Blood TCR repertoires of roughly 5 healthy adults were deeply sequenced to estimate repertoire size and the extent of clonotype sharing between individuals. Different laboratories and diverse techniques were used to prepare libraries and sequence TCR repertoires, to increase sequencing depth and limit assay-specific biases. Per donor, leukapheresis produced somewhere between about 0.85 and 8.9 billion PBMCs. What the research found in general, with its limitations: Clonotypes shared by all four sorted-subset donors showed higher generation probabilities than non-shared clonotypes. About 5% of naive CD4, around 3.6% of naive CD8, about 2.5% of memory CD4, and roughly 0.4% of memory CD8 clonotypes were shared across a few donors. Only blood was sampled, and tissue TCR repertoires likely differ from those in blood. Larger estimated clonotype richness was generally found for naive subsets than for memory subsets. The genetic and exposure-history diversity represented was limited by the small number of donors. Pairwise subsampling led to the expectation that sequencing depth would affect the degree of clonotype sharing among donors. Even with the large sequencing depth, rarefaction of the sorted-subset datasets indicated that sequencing was incomplete.

Comments on this clone: Its antigen target is currently unknown. Base qualities are not provided; no much larger clone lies one nucleotide away.

TCR CDR3 regions were amplified from genomic DNA by multiplex PCR using the deep immunoSEQ assay. Extracted genomic DNA from each cell subset was distributed evenly across all wells of several immunoSEQ 96-well plates, and each plate was treated as a replicate. For sorted subsets, each replicate PCR was loaded with 200 ng genomic DNA, equivalent to about 33,000 T cell genomes. Purified libraries were quantified with a Qubit 3.0 fluorometer, sized on a Bioanalyzer 2100, and re-quantified with the KAPA Library Quantification kit. Every immunoSEQ 96-well plate was sequenced on a dedicated single-read 150-cycle Illumina NextSeq 550 flow cell. In the source study's methods: Because only junctional sequences without quality scores were contained in the immunoSEQ output, filtering matching that applied to full-length reads could not be performed. Sequences were annotated with PyIR, a Python wrapper for IgBLAST v1.9, using IMGT germline references to assign V/J genes and CDR3. Reads with weak V/J assignments (E-value above 1e-6), missing CDR3, stop codons, out-of-frame junctions, or ambiguous translated residues were removed. V3J clonotypes were defined as sequences sharing the same inferred V gene, J gene, and CDR3 amino acid sequence. Percentage overlap between repertoires was computed as shared unique clonotypes divided by the size of the smaller repertoire. Repertoire richness was assessed with RTK rarefaction, the Chao1 estimator, and Recon v2.1 estimates of unobserved clonotypes. Generation probabilities for all TCRbeta clonotypes obtained by the gDNA method from a handful of donors were computed using OLGA. Held by TCRdb, this immuneACCESS table contains in-frame sequences only and omits some clones. Under half of the omission traces to an unresolved V gene where checked; the cause of the rest is unknown. V and J calls and clone size are those listed in that table; D and trimming were worked out from the DNA. The sample profile shows millions of clones; roughly 91% of them were found once. The ten largest clones represent 1.5% to 2% of the sample.

Reading from cysteine to phenylalanine, the CDR3 counts 18 amino acids. Only CDR3 DNA remains: 54 bases, in frame from the first base. In the germline V gene, CDR1 corresponds to SGDLS and CDR2 to YYNGEE. Trimming removed 0 bases from V and 0 bases from J; the gene matches leave 6 bases unexplained. For the CD8 naive samples, CD45RO-negative cells were positively selected for CCR7, yielding a CD45RA+CCR7+ population from which TemRA cells were excluded. Donors were healthy HIV-negative adults with no recently reported acute infections or vaccinations. Every donor was a Caucasian adult living in Nashville, Tennessee, USA. After blood collection by leukapheresis, PBMCs were isolated using Ficoll-Histopaque density gradient centrifugation and then cryopreserved in the vapor phase of liquid nitrogen. Analytical flow cytometry was used to check the purity and quantity of every magnetically sorted T cell population. Genomic DNA was isolated from every sorted fraction and measured by UV absorbance on a Nanodrop 2000c.

This receptor was identified in a man aged 18-30 years in good health. Some clones in this sample may be carry-over from other donors' samples. The sequence is built from TRBV9 and TRBJ2-3; TRBD2 aligns with 11 central bases. The specimen was naive CD8+ T cells from PBMCs. The sample's cell subset or site label, in plain terms: CD45RA+CCR7+. The DNA reads TGTGCCAGCAGCGTAGAAACTAGCGGGAGTTGGAGCACAGATACGCAGTATTTT. The translation is CASSVETSGSWSTDTQYF.